The rows below give T cell receptor beta chains drawn from one sample of a study of T-cell memory formation after mild COVID-19. TCRdb independently ran MiXCR on the 5' RACE reads; one entry per CDR3 protein. The repertoire has around 370,000 distinct CDR3 sequences, around a fifth of them found once; the top ten carry around 12%. The sequenced material came from PBMCs or a T cell subset sorted from them (not recorded which). The receptors originated from an adult woman who had mild COVID-19 (a few samples of this study predate the infection). Cell type and time point are not known. Each CDR3 is given with its conserved first and last residue. A clone size is listed for some rows: how often the clone was seen (once, few, many), or a class if it is expanded.

v_gene,j_gene,len,abundance,CDR3aa
TRBV24-1,TRBJ2-5,13,-,CATSASGVETQYF
TRBV5-1,TRBJ2-7,16,-,CASSPVGQGSAYEQYF
TRBV4-3,TRBJ2-3,15,-,CASSLGTGVSDTQYF
TRBV5-1,TRBJ2-5,14,few,CASSFGREVKTQYF
TRBV2,TRBJ2-7,13,few,CASSESRAYEQYF
TRBV6-5,TRBJ2-2,17,-,CASSYSIAGGNTGELFF
TRBV5-1,TRBJ1-2,13,-,CASDSGQGYGYTF
TRBV7-8,TRBJ2-1,16,-,CASSPAGTSLNNEQFF
TRBV12-3/TRBV12-4,TRBJ1-2,13,few,CASRLQGTYGYTF
TRBV7-2,TRBJ2-1,15,-,CASSLWGLSYNEQFF
TRBV7-2,TRBJ1-6,15,-,CASSLGDRTPSPLHF
TRBV29-1,TRBJ2-2,13,-,CSVRGGAAGELFF
TRBV7-9,TRBJ2-7,16,many,CASSLETGAMGREQYF
TRBV9,TRBJ2-7,14,few,CASSVGQGAGEQYF
TRBV3-1,TRBJ2-1,15,-,CASSQDRGAGNEQFF
TRBV19,TRBJ2-7,14,few,CASSIGTGGYEQYF
TRBV5-6,TRBJ1-5,16,once,CASSLWTGLSNQPQHF
TRBV20-1,TRBJ1-3,13,-,CSARVGSGNTIYF
TRBV20-1,TRBJ2-5,16,few,CSARDGLAGGSETQYF
TRBV6-5,TRBJ1-5,14,-,CASSITGDGQPQHF
TRBV7-9,TRBJ2-1,16,few,CASIPAGGPRYNEQFF
TRBV7-2,TRBJ1-2,19,-,CASSLGPGLLMNINYGYTF
TRBV5-5,TRBJ1-1,17,-,CASSLSGWAGGHTEAFF
TRBV15,TRBJ2-3,15,few,CATSRELGPADTQYF
TRBV6-2/TRBV6-3,TRBJ2-7,14,many,CASSITGGPYEQYF
TRBV7-9,TRBJ1-2,13,few,CASSLGGLNGYTF
TRBV12-3/TRBV12-4,TRBJ2-7,13,few,CASSTDTSYEQYF
TRBV30,TRBJ2-7,14,-,CAWSVSPVPSEQYF
TRBV12-3/TRBV12-4,TRBJ2-7,17,-,CASSLYSGRQYDYEQYF
TRBV24-1,TRBJ2-1,16,few,CATSDQMTSGDNEQFF
TRBV30,TRBJ1-1,13,few,CAWSRGRNTEAFF
TRBV28,TRBJ2-3,16,-,CATLPFRGEYTDTQYF
TRBV4-3,TRBJ1-2,15,-,CASSQDLSPNYGYTF
TRBV6-1,TRBJ2-7,13,-,CASSAGPTYEQYF
TRBV6-6,TRBJ1-2,16,few,CASSYLSPEEGYGYTF
TRBV6-5,TRBJ2-1,13,-,CASSYNLRGGQFF
TRBV7-6,TRBJ2-7,18,few,CASSSGTSGGISSYEQYF
TRBV12-3/TRBV12-4,TRBJ1-4,15,-,CASSRGDSSNEKLFF
TRBV20-1,TRBJ2-1,15,few,CSASSVQGRVNEQFF
TRBV20-1,TRBJ2-1,15,-,CSAPSPGLARNEQFF
TRBV4-3,TRBJ1-1,13,-,CASSQDRDIEAFF
TRBV12-3/TRBV12-4,TRBJ2-1,14,-,CAGRKAGSDNEQFF
TRBV5-1,TRBJ2-1,16,few,CASSFRREGFYNEQFF
TRBV7-9,TRBJ2-5,17,few,CASSLLRQARVQETQYF
TRBV2,TRBJ1-2,17,few,CASSEGRARGFNYGYTF
TRBV6-5,TRBJ1-1,15,-,CASSSSVWGATEAFF
TRBV12-3/TRBV12-4,TRBJ2-5,18,few,CASSTRTSGRAFPETQYF
TRBV5-5,TRBJ1-4,16,-,CASSSRPVGTNEKLFF
TRBV5-1,TRBJ2-1,14,few,CASSHGTGGPEQFF
TRBV5-6,TRBJ2-5,12,many,CASSLGPQTQYF